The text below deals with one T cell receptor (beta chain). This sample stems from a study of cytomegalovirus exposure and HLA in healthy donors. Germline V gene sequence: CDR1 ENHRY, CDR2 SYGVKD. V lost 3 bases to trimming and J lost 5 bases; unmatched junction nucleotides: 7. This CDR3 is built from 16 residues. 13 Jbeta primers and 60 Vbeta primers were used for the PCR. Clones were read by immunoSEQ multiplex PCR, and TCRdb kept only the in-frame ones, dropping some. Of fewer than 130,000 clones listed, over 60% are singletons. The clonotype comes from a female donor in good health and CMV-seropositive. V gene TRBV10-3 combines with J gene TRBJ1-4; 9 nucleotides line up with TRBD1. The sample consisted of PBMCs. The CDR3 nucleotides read TGTGCCATCAGTGACCTTAGAGGACAGGGGAATGAAAAACTGTTTTTT. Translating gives CAISDLRGQGNEKLFF.